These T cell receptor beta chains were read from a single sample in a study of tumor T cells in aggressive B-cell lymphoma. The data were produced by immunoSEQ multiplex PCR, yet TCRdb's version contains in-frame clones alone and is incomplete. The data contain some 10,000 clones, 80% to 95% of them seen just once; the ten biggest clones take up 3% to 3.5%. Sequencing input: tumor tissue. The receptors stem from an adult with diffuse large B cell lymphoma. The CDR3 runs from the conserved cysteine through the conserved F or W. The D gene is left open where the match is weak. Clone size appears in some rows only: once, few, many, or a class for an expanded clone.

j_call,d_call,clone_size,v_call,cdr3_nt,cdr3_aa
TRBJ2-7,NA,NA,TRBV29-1,TGCAGCGGGTTCAGGCAGCTTTCCTACGAGCAGTACTTC,CSGFRQLSYEQYF
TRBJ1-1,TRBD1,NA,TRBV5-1,TGCGCCAGCAGCTCCCGGACAGGGACGAACACTGAAGCTTTCTTT,CASSSRTGTNTEAFF
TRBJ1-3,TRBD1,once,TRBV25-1,TGTGCCAGCAGTGAAGAGCCGGGACAGGGGGACGGTAGAAACACCATATATTTT,CASSEEPGQGDGRNTIYF
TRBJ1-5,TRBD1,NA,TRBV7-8,TGTGCCAGCAGCTTAGTGCAGGGGGATCAGCCCCAGCATTTT,CASSLVQGDQPQHF
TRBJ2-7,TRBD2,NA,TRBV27,TGTGCCAGCAGCCCTACTAGCGGGGGGTTATCCTACGAGCAGTACTTC,CASSPTSGGLSYEQYF
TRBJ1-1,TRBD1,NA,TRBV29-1,TGCAGCGTCCCGGGACAGGTCGAAGCTTTCTTT,CSVPGQVEAFF
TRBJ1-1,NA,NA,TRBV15,TGTGCCACCAGCAAGTCACCGAGGAACACTGAAGCTTTCTTT,CATSKSPRNTEAFF
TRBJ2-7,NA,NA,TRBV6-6,TGTGCCAGTGTCTCAGGGCCCGCTGGCGAGCAGTACTTC,CASVSGPAGEQYF
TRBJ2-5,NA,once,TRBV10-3,TGTGCCATCAGTGTTGCGGGGCAGACGGAGACCAAGTACTTC,CAISVAGQTETKYF
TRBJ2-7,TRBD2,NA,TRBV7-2,TGTGCCAGCAGCTTTCGCGGGGGGGCAAACGAGCAGTACTTC,CASSFRGGANEQYF
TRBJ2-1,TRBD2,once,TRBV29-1,TGCAGCGTTGAAGCCATAGCGGGAGAGTCCTACAATGAGCAGTTCTTC,CSVEAIAGESYNEQFF
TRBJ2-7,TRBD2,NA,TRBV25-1,TGTGCCAGCAGTGAATATAGTTGGCGGGGGGCCTATGAGCAGTACTTC,CASSEYSWRGAYEQYF
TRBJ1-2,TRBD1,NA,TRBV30,TGTGCCTGGAGTGTACGAGGGGGCACGGATGGCTACACCTTC,CAWSVRGGTDGYTF
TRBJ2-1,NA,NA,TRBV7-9,TGTGCCAGCAGCTTACCGGGTCCAAAGCAGTTCTTC,CASSLPGPKQFF
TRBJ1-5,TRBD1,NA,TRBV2,TGTGCCAGCAGGGGACAGGGTGGTCAGCCCCAGCATTTT,CASRGQGGQPQHF
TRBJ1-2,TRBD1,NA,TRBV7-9,TGTGCCAGCAGCGCCTACAGGGGGCGCCGCTATGGCTACACCTTC,CASSAYRGRRYGYTF
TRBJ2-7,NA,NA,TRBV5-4,TGTGCCAGCAACCCACAAGATTCCCTGAACGAGCAGTACTTC,CASNPQDSLNEQYF
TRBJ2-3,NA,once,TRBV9,TGTGCCAGCAGCTACCCGCCAGGCGCAGATACGCAGTATTTT,CASSYPPGADTQYF
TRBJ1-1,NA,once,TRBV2,TGTGCCAGCAGGGTGACAGGTAACACTGAAGCTTTCTTT,CASRVTGNTEAFF
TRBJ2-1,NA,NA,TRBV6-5,TGTGCCAGCAGTTGGGGGACTCCGCAAAACAATGAGCAGTTCTTC,CASSWGTPQNNEQFF
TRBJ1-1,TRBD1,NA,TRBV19,TGTGCCAGTAGCCGGGACAGGGGGACTGAAGCTTTCTTT,CASSRDRGTEAFF
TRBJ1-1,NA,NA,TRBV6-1,TGTGCCAGCAGTGGCCCCGGGAGAAGTCCCCTCGGCACTGAAGCTTTCTTT,CASSGPGRSPLGTEAFF
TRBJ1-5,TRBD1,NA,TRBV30,TGTGCCTGGACGACAGGGGGAAATCAGCCCCAGCATTTT,CAWTTGGNQPQHF
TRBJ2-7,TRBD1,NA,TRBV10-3,TGTGCCACCAGGACAGGGCTTAACTACGAGCAGTACTTC,CATRTGLNYEQYF
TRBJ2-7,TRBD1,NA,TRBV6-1,TGTGCCAGCAGTGCACAGGGGAGCTACGAGCAGTACTTC,CASSAQGSYEQYF
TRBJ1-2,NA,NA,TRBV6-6,TGTGCCAGCACCCCGGAACAGCTCTATGGCTACACCTTC,CASTPEQLYGYTF
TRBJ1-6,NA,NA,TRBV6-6,TGTGCCAGCAGCCTGGGAGGGTCCTATAATTCACCCCTCCACTTT,CASSLGGSYNSPLHF
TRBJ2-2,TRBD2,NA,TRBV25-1,TGTGCCAGCAGAAAACTGGGAGGGGATGACACCGGGGAGCTGTTTTTT,CASRKLGGDDTGELFF
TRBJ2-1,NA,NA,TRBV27,TGTGCCAGCAGTTTAAAGGGGAATGAGCAGTTCTTC,CASSLKGNEQFF
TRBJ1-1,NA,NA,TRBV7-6,TGTGCCAGCAGCTTACGGAGGGGTACTGAAGCTTTCTTT,CASSLRRGTEAFF
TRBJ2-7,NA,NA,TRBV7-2,TGTGCCAGCAGCCCGGCAGGCCTGAGCTCCTACGAGCAGTACTTC,CASSPAGLSSYEQYF
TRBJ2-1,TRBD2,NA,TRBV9,TGTGCCAGCAGCGTAGCTCCGGGGGGTGGCAATGAGCAGTTCTTC,CASSVAPGGGNEQFF
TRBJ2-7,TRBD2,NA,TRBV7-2,TGTGCCAGCAGCTTAGGTAGTAGCGGGTACTACGAGCAGTACTTC,CASSLGSSGYYEQYF
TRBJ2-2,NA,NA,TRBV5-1,TGCGCCAGCAGCTCGCTTGGACAGAACACCGGGGAGCTGTTTTTT,CASSSLGQNTGELFF
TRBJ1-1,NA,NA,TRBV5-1,TGCGCCAGCAGCTTGGCCCCGGGCACTGAAGCTTTCTTT,CASSLAPGTEAFF
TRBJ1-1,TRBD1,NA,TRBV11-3,TGTGCCAGCAGCTCCCGCAGAAAGACAGGGCTGAACACTGAAGCTTTCTTT,CASSSRRKTGLNTEAFF
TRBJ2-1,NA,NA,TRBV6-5,TGTGCCAGCAGACGAGTCCTTCGGAATGAGCAGTTCTTC,CASRRVLRNEQFF
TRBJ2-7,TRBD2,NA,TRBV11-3,TGTGCCAGCAGCTTAGACCCCGGGGGGGCCGGGAGCGAGCAGTACTTC,CASSLDPGGAGSEQYF
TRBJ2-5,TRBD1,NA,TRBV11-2,TGTGCCAGCAGGGGACAGGGTGGGGAGACCCAGTACTTC,CASRGQGGETQYF
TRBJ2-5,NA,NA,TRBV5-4,TGTGCCAGCACCAGCCAAGAGACCCAGTACTTC,CASTSQETQYF
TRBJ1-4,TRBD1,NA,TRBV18,TGTGCCAGCTCACCTATCCTTCTTATAACAGGGGGTTCGGCGAATGAAAAACTGTTTTTT,CASSPILLITGGSANEKLFF
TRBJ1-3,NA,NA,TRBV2,TGTGCCAGCCGAGACAGGAGCTCTGGAAACACCATATATTTT,CASRDRSSGNTIYF
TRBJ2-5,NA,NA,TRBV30,TGTGCCTGGGGGGAGGTGGTAGAGACCCAGTACTTC,CAWGEVVETQYF
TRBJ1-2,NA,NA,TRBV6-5,TGTGCCAGCAGTTACTCGGCAGGGAATACTAACTATGGCTACACCTTC,CASSYSAGNTNYGYTF
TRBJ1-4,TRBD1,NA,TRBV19,TGTGCCAGTAGTATAGGCACCGGGACAGGGGTTGAAAAACTGTTTTTT,CASSIGTGTGVEKLFF
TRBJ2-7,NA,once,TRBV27,TGTGCCAGCAGTTTTCCCCGCTACGAGCAGTACTTC,CASSFPRYEQYF
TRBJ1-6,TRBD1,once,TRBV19,TGTGCCAGTAGTGCAGGGGGATCACCCCTCCACTTT,CASSAGGSPLHF
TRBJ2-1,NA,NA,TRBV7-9,TGTGCCAGCAGCCCCAGGGGATCCTACAATGAGCAGTTCTTC,CASSPRGSYNEQFF
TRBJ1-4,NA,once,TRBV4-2,TGTGCCAGCAGCCAAAGTATTAACAGGGCTAATGAAAAACTGTTTTTT,CASSQSINRANEKLFF
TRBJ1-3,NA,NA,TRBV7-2,TGTGCCAGCAGCCAACGCGCAGGATCTCCCATATATTTT,CASSQRAGSPIYF
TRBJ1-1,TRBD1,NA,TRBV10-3,TGTGCCATCAGTGAGGGGGGACAGGGGGCTTTCTTT,CAISEGGQGAFF
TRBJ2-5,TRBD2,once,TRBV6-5,TGTGCCAGCAGTCTAGCGGAGGGGCAAGAGACCCAGTACTTC,CASSLAEGQETQYF
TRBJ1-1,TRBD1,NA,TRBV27,TGTGCCAGCAGTTGGGACAGAACGAACACTGAAGCTTTCTTT,CASSWDRTNTEAFF
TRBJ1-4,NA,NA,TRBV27,TGTGCCAGCAGTCCCGACAGAGCGTACAGAAAACTGTTTTTT,CASSPDRAYRKLFF
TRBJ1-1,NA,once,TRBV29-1,TGCAGCGGTCAGGGCCAGACTTGGATGAACACTGAAGCTTTCTTT,CSGQGQTWMNTEAFF